This entry is about one T cell receptor beta chain. The junction departs from the called germline gene at one end, perhaps through a read error. This record comes from a study of blood T cell repertoires in COVID-19. About the research overall: PBMCs, B-cell-depleted T cells, or T cells were the source of the cDNA or gDNA that made up the material.

How the authors handled the data: Amplifying reference gene primers gave estimates of nucleated cell counts. Generated by immunoSEQ multiplex PCR, the TCRdb table keeps only in-frame clones and is missing some. The DNA gave D and trimming, while V, J and clone size come from that table. This repertoire shows roughly 160,000 clones, about 74% found once; its top ten account for about 3%. The sequencing input was peripheral blood. This TCR came from an elderly woman with acute or convalescent COVID-19.

The CDR3, as DNA: TGTGCCTGGAGTTCGCCGGGACAGCGATTTCTTTTT. Translated, it gives CAWSSPGQRFLF. The V gene is TRBV30, the J gene TRBJ1-4; 7 positions match TRBD1. Germline lookup yields CDR1 GTSNPN and CDR2 SVGIG (reference sequence). This CDR3 comprises 12 residues.